What follows is one TCR beta chain and its context. The antigen is not known. Each replicate PCR on the sorted subsets used around 200 ng DNA (around 30,000 T cell genomes). Assay used: immunoSEQ multiplex PCR; TCRdb lists only in-frame clones, some missing. The sample records roughly 530,000 clones, 90% to 97% being singletons. The record originates from a study of shared clonotypes between healthy human individuals. General study results and limits: Relative to their counterparts shared across all four donors, non-shared clonotypes exhibited diminished generation probabilities.

Germline V gene data show CDR1 as KGHSH and CDR2 as LQKENI. V lost 4 bases and J lost 2, with 4 bases in between. The CDR3 is made up of 12 amino acids. The study drew its donors from healthy HIV-negative adults without recent acute infections or vaccinations. All participating donors were Caucasian adults from Nashville, Tennessee. The clonotype was recovered from a woman aged 30 to 39 in good health. Sequenced input: naive CD4+ T cells sorted from blood. Described subset: CD45RA+ positively selected. This chain connects TRBV18 to TRBJ2-3, with D unclear. The CDR3 nucleotides read TGTGCCAGCTCACGAGACACAGATACGCAGTATTTT. Translating gives CASSRDTDTQYF. The full variable domain, rest sourced from reference TRBV18 and TRBJ2-3, is NAGVMQNPRHLVRRRGQEARLRCSPMKGHSHVYWYRQLPEEGLKFMVYLQKENIIDESGMPKERFSAEFPKEGPSILRIQQVVRGDSAAYFCASSRDTDTQYFGPGTRLTVL.